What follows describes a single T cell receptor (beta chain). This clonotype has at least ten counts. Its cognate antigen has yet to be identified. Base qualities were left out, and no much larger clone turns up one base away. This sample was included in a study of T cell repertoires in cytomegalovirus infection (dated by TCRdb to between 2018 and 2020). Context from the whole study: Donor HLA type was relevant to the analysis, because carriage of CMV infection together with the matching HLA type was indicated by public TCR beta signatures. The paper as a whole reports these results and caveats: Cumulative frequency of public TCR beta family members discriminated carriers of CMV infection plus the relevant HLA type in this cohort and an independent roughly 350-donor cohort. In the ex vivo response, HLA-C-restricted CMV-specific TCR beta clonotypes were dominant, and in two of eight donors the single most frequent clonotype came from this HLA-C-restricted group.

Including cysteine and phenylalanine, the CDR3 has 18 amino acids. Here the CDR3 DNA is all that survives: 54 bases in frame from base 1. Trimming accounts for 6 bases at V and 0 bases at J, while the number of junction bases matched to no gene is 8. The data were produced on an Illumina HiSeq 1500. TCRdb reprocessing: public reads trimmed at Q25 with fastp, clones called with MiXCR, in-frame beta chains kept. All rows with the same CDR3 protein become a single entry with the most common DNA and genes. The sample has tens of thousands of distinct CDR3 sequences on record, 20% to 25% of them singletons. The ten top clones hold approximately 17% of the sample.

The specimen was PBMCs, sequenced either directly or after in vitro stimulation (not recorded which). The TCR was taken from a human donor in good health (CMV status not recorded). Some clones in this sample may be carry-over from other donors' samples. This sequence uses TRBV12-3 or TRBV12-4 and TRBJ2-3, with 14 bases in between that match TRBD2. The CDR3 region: CASSPGTSGRRSTDTQYF. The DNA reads TGTGCCAGCAGCCCCGGGACTAGCGGGAGAAGGAGCACAGATACGCAGTATTTT.